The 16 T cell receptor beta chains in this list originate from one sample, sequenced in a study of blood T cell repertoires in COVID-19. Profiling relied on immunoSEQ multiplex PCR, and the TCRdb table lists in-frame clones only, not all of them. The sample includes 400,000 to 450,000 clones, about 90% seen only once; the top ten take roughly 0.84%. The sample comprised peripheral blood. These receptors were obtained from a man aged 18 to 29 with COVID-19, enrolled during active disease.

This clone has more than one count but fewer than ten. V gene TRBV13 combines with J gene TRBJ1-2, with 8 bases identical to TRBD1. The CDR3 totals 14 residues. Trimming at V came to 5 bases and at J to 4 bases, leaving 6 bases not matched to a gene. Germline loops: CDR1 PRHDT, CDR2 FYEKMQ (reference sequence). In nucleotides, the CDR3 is TGTGCCAGCAGCACCCGACAGGGGAGCTATGGCTACACCTTC. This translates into CASSTRQGSYGYTF.

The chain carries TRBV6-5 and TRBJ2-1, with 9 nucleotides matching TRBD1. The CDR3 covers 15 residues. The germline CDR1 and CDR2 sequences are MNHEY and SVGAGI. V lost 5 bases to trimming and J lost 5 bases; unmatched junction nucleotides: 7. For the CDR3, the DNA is TGTGCCAGCAGTCGGAGGACAGGGGAGAACAATGAGCAGTTCTTC. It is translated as CASSRRTGENNEQFF.

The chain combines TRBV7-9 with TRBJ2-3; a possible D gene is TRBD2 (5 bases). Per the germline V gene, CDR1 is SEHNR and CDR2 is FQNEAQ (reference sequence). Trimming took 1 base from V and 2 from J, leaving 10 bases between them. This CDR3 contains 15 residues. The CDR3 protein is CASSLVTGTTDTQYF. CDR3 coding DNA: TGTGCCAGCAGCTTAGTCACGGGAACCACAGATACGCAGTATTTT.

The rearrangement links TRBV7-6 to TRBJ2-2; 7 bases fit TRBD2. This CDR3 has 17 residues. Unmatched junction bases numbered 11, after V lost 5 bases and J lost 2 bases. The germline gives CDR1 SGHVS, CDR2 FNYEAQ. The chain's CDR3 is CASSHNPSGGNTGELFF. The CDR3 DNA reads TGTGCCAGCAGCCACAATCCTAGCGGAGGTAACACCGGGGAGCTGTTTTTT.

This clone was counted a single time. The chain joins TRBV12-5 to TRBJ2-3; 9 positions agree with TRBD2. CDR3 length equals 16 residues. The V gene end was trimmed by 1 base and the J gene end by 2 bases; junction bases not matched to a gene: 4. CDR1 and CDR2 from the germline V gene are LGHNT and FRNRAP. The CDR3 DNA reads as TGTGCTAGTGGTTTGGGACTAGCGGCTACCACAGATACGCAGTATTTT. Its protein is CASGLGLAATTDTQYF.

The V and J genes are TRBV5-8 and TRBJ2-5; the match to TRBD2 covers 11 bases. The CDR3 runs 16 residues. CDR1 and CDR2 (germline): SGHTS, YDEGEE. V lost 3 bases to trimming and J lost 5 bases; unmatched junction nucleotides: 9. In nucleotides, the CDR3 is TGTGCCAGCAGCTCGGCGGGGACTAGCGGTGGGGAGACCCAGTACTTC. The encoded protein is CASSSAGTSGGETQYF.

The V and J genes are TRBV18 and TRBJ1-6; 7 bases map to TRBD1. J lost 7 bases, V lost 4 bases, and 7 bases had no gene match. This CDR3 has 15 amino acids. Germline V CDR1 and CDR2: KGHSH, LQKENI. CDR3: CASSRTDRRNSPLHF. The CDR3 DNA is TGTGCCAGCTCACGGACGGACAGGCGGAATTCACCCCTCCACTTT.

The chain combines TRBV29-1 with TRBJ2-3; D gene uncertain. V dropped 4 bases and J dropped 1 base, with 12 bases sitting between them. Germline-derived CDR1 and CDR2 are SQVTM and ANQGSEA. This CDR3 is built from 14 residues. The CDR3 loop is CSVVPLLRTDTQYF. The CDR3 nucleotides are TGCAGCGTTGTTCCGCTACTTCGCACAGATACGCAGTATTTT.

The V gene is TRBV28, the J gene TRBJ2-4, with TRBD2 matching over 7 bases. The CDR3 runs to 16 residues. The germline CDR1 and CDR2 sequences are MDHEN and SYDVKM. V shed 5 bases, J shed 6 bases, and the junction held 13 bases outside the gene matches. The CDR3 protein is CASSLPGGGTGNIQYF. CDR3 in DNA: TGTGCCAGCAGTCTCCCCGGGGGAGGGACTGGAAACATTCAGTACTTC.

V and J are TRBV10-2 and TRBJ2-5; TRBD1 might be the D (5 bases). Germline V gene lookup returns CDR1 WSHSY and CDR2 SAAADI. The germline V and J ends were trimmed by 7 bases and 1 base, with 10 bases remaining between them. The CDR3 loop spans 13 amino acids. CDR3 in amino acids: CASIGQSQETQYF. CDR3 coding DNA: TGCGCCAGCATCGGACAAAGCCAAGAGACCCAGTACTTC.

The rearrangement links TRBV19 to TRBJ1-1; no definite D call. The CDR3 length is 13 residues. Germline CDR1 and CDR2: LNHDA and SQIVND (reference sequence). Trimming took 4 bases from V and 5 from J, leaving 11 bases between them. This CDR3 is CASSTGVGTEAFF. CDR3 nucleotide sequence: TGTGCCAGTAGTACCGGGGTCGGGACTGAAGCTTTCTTT.

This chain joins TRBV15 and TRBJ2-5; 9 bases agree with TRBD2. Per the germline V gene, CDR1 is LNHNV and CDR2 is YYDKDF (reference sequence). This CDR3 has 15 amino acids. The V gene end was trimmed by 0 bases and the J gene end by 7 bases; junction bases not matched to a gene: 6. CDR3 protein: CATSRDLAGSATQYF. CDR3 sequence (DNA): TGTGCCACCAGCAGAGACCTAGCGGGGAGCGCGACCCAGTACTTC.

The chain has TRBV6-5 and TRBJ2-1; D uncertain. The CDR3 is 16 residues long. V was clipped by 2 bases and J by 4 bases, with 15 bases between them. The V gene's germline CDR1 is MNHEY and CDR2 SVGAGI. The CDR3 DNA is TGTGCCAGCAGTTACGGGCGTTCCCGCCCTTACAATGAGCAGTTCTTC. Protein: CASSYGRSRPYNEQFF.

The CDR3 bases are TGTGCCAGCAGCTTAAGCGATAACCTCCCGAACACTGAAGCTTTCTTT. Its translation: CASSLSDNLPNTEAFF. The chain links TRBV7-9 to TRBJ1-1; D is undetermined. The V end lost 2 bases, the J end lost 1 base, and 14 bases lay between the germline ends. The CDR3 sequence is 16 residues long. Germline CDR1 is SEHNR and CDR2 is FQNEAQ (reference sequence).

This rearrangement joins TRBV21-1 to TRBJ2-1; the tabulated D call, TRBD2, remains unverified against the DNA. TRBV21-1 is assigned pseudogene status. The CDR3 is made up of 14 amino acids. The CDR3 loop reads CASSKALGRNEQFF. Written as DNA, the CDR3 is TGTGCCAGCAGCAAAGCCTTAGGGAGGAATGAGCAGTTCTTC.

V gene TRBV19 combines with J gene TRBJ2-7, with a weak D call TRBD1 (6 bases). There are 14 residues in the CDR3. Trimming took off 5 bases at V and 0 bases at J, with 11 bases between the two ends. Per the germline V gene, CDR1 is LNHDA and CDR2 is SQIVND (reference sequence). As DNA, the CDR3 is TGTGCCAGTAGTTGGGACATCAGCTCCTACGAGCAGTACTTC. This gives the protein CASSWDISSYEQYF. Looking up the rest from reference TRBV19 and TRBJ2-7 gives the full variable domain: DGGITQSPKYLFRKEGQNVTLSCEQNLNHDAMYWYRQDPGQGLRLIYYSQIVNDFQKGDIAEGYSVSREKKESFPLTVTSAQKNPTAFYLCASSWDISSYEQYFGPGTRLTVT.